The 31 T cell receptor beta chains reported below all come from one sample, sequenced in a study of blood T cell repertoires in COVID-19. Sequencing was performed with immunoSEQ multiplex PCR; in TCRdb, only in-frame clones are kept and a portion is missing. The data hold under 250,000 clones, with roughly nine tenths observed a single time. Sequencing used PBMCs or T cells enriched from blood (not recorded which). The origin of the receptors is a woman in her late teens or twenties in a cohort exposed to, infected with or recovered from COVID-19 (not recorded which).

Points on this clone: Additional DNA sequences in this sample encode the identical CDR3. The rearrangement links TRBV7-9 to TRBJ2-3, with 14 nucleotides matching TRBD2. Unmatched junction bases numbered 0, after V lost 3 bases and J lost 4 bases. Germline values: CDR1 SEHNR, CDR2 FQNEAQ (reference sequence). The CDR3 is 15 residues long. CDR3 residues: CASSLGLAGADTQYF. As DNA, the CDR3 is TGTGCCAGCAGCTTGGGACTAGCGGGGGCAGATACGCAGTATTTT.

This clone was found once. This chain links TRBV27 with TRBJ1-1, with a possible D match to TRBD1 (5 bases). Trimming removed 6 bases from V and 5 bases from J, with 13 bases in between. Germline V CDR1 and CDR2: MNHEY, SMNVEV (reference sequence). CDR3 length: 13 amino acids. The CDR3 reads CASRAQGGTEAFF. The CDR3 DNA reads TGTGCCAGCAGGGCCCAGGGAGGGACTGAAGCTTTCTTT.

The J gene is TRBJ1-2, the V gene TRBV27; 10 nucleotides match TRBD1. CDR3 size: 15 residues. Germline V gene data show CDR1 as MNHEY and CDR2 as SMNVEV (reference sequence). V shed 5 bases, J shed 4 bases, and the junction held 7 bases outside the gene matches. The CDR3 is CASSPGQGIVYGYTF. In DNA, the CDR3 is TGTGCCAGCAGTCCGGGACAGGGGATTGTCTATGGCTACACCTTC.

This chain uses TRBV18 with TRBJ2-7; 8 bases are a match to TRBD2. V lost 3 bases, J lost 7 bases, and 11 bases stayed unmatched. This CDR3 region has 15 residues. Germline CDR1 and CDR2: KGHSH and LQKENI. DNA for the CDR3: TGTGCCAGCTCACCTAGGCGGGGGGCACAAGGTGAGCAGTACTTC. The encoded protein is CASSPRRGAQGEQYF.

The table lists this clone with a count of one. This sequence joins TRBV10-3 and TRBJ1-1; D possibly corresponds to TRBD1 (6 bases). Germline-derived CDR1 and CDR2 are ENHRY and SYGVKD. Trimming cost V 6 bases and J 1 base, with 9 bases left between them. The CDR3 extends over 13 amino acids. The CDR3 nucleotides read TGTGCCATCAGCCCGGACAGGAACACTGAAGCTTTCTTT. Its protein is CAISPDRNTEAFF.

The chain couples TRBV29-1 to TRBJ2-5, with D possibly being TRBD2 (6 bases). The CDR3 runs 13 residues. The germline V and J ends were trimmed by 7 bases and 5 bases, with 17 bases remaining between them. Germline V CDR1 and CDR2: SQVTM, ANQGSEA. The chain's CDR3 is CSAEDDGGETQYF. The CDR3 coding sequence is TGCAGCGCAGAGGATGATGGGGGGGAGACCCAGTACTTC.

V usage is TRBV4-1 and J usage is TRBJ2-7, with D unclear. There are 13 residues in the CDR3. Deletions cut 1 base from V and 2 bases from J, with 6 bases between. CDR1 is MGHRA and CDR2 is YSYEKL in the germline V gene. CDR3 amino acids: CASSQVSAYEQYF. Written as DNA, the CDR3 is TGCGCCAGCAGCCAAGTTTCGGCCTACGAGCAGTACTTC.

The chain employs TRBV6-1 and TRBJ1-5; D might be TRBD1 (6 bases). This CDR3 has 15 amino acids. V lost 0 bases, J lost 0 bases, and 6 bases lay in between. Germline V gene sequence: CDR1 MNHNS, CDR2 SASEGT. The CDR3 DNA sequence: TGTGCCAGCAGTGAAGCGGGGGCTAGCAATCAGCCCCAGCATTTT. Its protein product is CASSEAGASNQPQHF.

This chain links TRBV7-9 with TRBJ1-2; the match to TRBD1 covers 7 bases. This CDR3 comprises 13 residues. V dropped 5 bases and J dropped 6; count of bases not matched to a gene: 6. Germline V gene sequence: CDR1 SEHNR, CDR2 FQNEAQ (reference sequence). The CDR3 spells CASSRGTDNGYTF. CDR3 DNA sequence: TGTGCCAGCAGCCGAGGGACAGACAATGGCTACACCTTC.

The chain employs TRBV19 and TRBJ1-2; D may be TRBD1 (5 bases). This CDR3 spans 14 amino acids. Per germline, CDR1 LNHDA and CDR2 SQIVND (reference sequence). Trimming left V 5 bases short and J 8 bases short, with 18 bases between. CDR3 amino acids: CASSPRLTGYGYTF. CDR3 DNA sequence: TGTGCCAGTAGTCCTCGCCTTACAGGTTACGGCTACACCTTC.

This clone was detected only once. The CDR3 loop reads CASTMGLNSPLHF. CDR3 bases: TGTGCCAGCACAATGGGCCTAAATTCACCCCTCCACTTT. The genes are TRBV11-3 and TRBJ1-6; D is unresolved. The CDR3 consists of 13 residues. The V end lost 7 bases, the J end lost 7 bases, and 11 bases lay between the germline ends. Germline V CDR1 and CDR2: SGHNT, YENEEA.

V is TRBV27 and J is TRBJ2-1, with 9 bases that match TRBD1. Germline V lookup: CDR1 MNHEY, CDR2 SMNVEV (reference sequence). The trim removed 5 bases at V and 6 bases at J, leaving 11 bases unmatched. CDR3 length equals 16 residues. In nucleotides, the CDR3 is TGTGCCAGCAGTACCCTCCCGGGACAGGGTTTCAATGAGCAGTTCTTC. Translated, it gives CASSTLPGQGFNEQFF.

The chain recombines TRBV7-9 with TRBJ2-5, with 9 nucleotides matching TRBD1. V shed 4 bases, J shed 4 bases, and the junction held 7 bases outside the gene matches. The germline V gene encodes CDR1 SEHNR and CDR2 FQNEAQ (reference sequence). The CDR3 length is 15 residues. The DNA of the CDR3 is TGTGCCAGCAGCTCCTATGGGACAGGGCCAGAGACCCAGTACTTC. This translates into CASSSYGTGPETQYF.

The V and J genes are TRBV5-8 and TRBJ1-5; D unclear. CDR3 length: 15 amino acids. Germline V gene data show CDR1 as SGHTS and CDR2 as YDEGEE. V lost 7 bases and J lost 0, with 14 bases in between. The CDR3 spells CASRRTDYSNQPQHF. For the CDR3, the DNA is TGTGCCAGCCGGAGGACCGATTATAGCAATCAGCCCCAGCATTTT.

A remark on this clone: The same CDR3 also results from other DNA sequences found in this sample. The DNA for the CDR3 is TGCGCCAGCAGCTTGGCCCTCAACACCGGGGAGCTGTTTTTT. Its protein is CASSLALNTGELFF. The chain is built from TRBV5-1 and TRBJ2-2; D gene uncertain. The V end was cut by 0 bases, the J end by 2 bases, with 5 bases between. The CDR3 has 14 amino acids. Germline V lookup: CDR1 SGHRS, CDR2 YFSETQ.

DNA for the CDR3: TGTGCCAGCAGCTTAAGCCAGGATATGGCCGGGGAGCTGTTTTTT. Translating gives CASSLSQDMAGELFF. This sequence joins TRBV11-2 and TRBJ2-2; D uncertain. Deletions cut 2 bases from V and 6 bases from J, with 13 bases between. Germline-derived CDR1 and CDR2 are SGHAT and FQNNGV. The CDR3 sequence is 15 residues long.

This chain connects TRBV12-3 or TRBV12-4 to TRBJ1-5, with D possibly TRBD1 on 5 matching bases. The V gene lost 6 bases and the J gene lost 5 bases, with 11 bases spanning the gap. CDR3 length equals 13 residues. CDR3 nucleotides: TGTGCCAGCAGCCCGACAGTGGATCAGCCCCAGCATTTT. This translates into CASSPTVDQPQHF.

This chain uses TRBV5-6 with TRBJ2-1, with a possible D match to TRBD2 (6 bases). CDR3 length equals 16 residues. Germline CDR1 reads SGHDT; CDR2 reads YYEEEE. Trimming left V 2 bases short and J 2 bases short, with 14 bases between. CDR3 loop: CASSFGPSETYNEQFF. CDR3 nucleotide sequence: TGTGCCAGCAGCTTTGGACCTAGCGAAACCTACAATGAGCAGTTCTTC.

This sequence joins TRBV19 and TRBJ2-7, with 8 bases aligning to TRBD2. Germline V gives CDR1 LNHDA, CDR2 SQIVND (reference sequence). J lost 6 bases, V lost 0 bases, and 7 bases had no gene match. CDR3 size: 15 residues. The CDR3 spells CASSIDASGGTEQYF. The CDR3 DNA sequence: TGTGCCAGTAGTATAGATGCCAGCGGGGGAACCGAGCAGTACTTC. Full variable domain (remainder filled in from reference TRBV19 and TRBJ2-7): DGGITQSPKYLFRKEGQNVTLSCEQNLNHDAMYWYRQDPGQGLRLIYYSQIVNDFQKGDIAEGYSVSREKKESFPLTVTSAQKNPTAFYLCASSIDASGGTEQYFGPGTRLTVT.

The chain recombines TRBV29-1 with TRBJ1-1; 8 bases match TRBD1. From germline, CDR1 is SQVTM and CDR2 ANQGSEA. V shed 0 bases, J shed 5 bases, and the junction held 11 bases outside the gene matches. The CDR3 is 16 residues long. The DNA for the CDR3 is TGCAGCGTTGAAGATCGGCAGGGGGCGCGAGATACTGAAGCTTTCTTT. It encodes CSVEDRQGARDTEAFF.

The chain carries TRBV3-1 (or the pseudogene TRBV3-2) and TRBJ2-5; 7 bases align to TRBD1. Germline V lookup: CDR1 LGHDT, CDR2 YNNKEL (reference sequence). J was trimmed by 9 bases and V by 3 bases; bases with no gene match: 13. This CDR3 contains 15 residues. CDR3 nucleotides: TGTGCCAGCAGCCACCGACAGGGCCAGGGGATGGCCCAGTACTTC. Protein: CASSHRQGQGMAQYF.

V gene TRBV7-9 combines with J gene TRBJ2-7; D call uncertain. V was pared by 2 bases and J by 2 bases, with 16 bases between. CDR1 is SEHNR and CDR2 is FQNEAQ in the germline V gene (reference sequence). The CDR3 has 16 amino acids. CDR3 region: CASSLIPATQTYEQYF. The CDR3 bases are TGTGCCAGCAGCTTAATCCCAGCGACCCAGACCTACGAGCAGTACTTC.

The chain couples TRBV6-1 to TRBJ2-1; 11 bases agree with TRBD2. There are 16 residues in the CDR3. V lost 3 bases and J lost 3; bases outside the gene matches: 4. The germline V gene encodes CDR1 MNHNS and CDR2 SASEGT. The CDR3 region is CASSEGLAEYYNEQFF. Here the CDR3 DNA reads TGTGCCAGCAGTGAGGGACTAGCGGAATACTACAATGAGCAGTTCTTC.

The chain recombines TRBV27 with TRBJ1-5, with 8 bases that match TRBD1. The V gene's germline CDR1 is MNHEY and CDR2 SMNVEV (reference sequence). CDR3 length: 16 residues. V lost 1 base to trimming and J lost 4 bases; unmatched junction nucleotides: 6. In nucleotides, the CDR3 is TGTGCCAGCAGTTTATACGGACAGGGCGGGAATCAGCCCCAGCATTTT. Protein: CASSLYGQGGNQPQHF.

V usage is TRBV19 and J usage is TRBJ1-2; the D is unclear. The V end was cut by 4 bases, the J end by 7 bases, with 13 bases between. Germline CDR1 is LNHDA and CDR2 is SQIVND (reference sequence). The length of the CDR3 is 13 residues. In DNA form, the CDR3 reads TGTGCCAGTAGTAGGCAGGAGGGTCTTGGCTACACCTTC. Translation gives CASSRQEGLGYTF.

The V gene is TRBV14, the J gene TRBJ1-6, with D perhaps TRBD1 (6 bases). V was shortened by 2 bases and J by 12 bases, with 11 bases between the two germline ends. Germline V gene sequence: CDR1 SGHDN, CDR2 FVKESK. The CDR3 sequence is 13 residues long. CDR3 loop: CASSQLVQGPLHF. CDR3 nucleotide sequence: TGTGCCAGCAGCCAACTCGTACAGGGACCCCTCCACTTT.

The chain uses TRBV7-3 and TRBJ2-1; 7 bases fit TRBD2. J lost 7 bases, V lost 5 bases, and 8 bases had no gene match. Germline CDR1 SGHTA, CDR2 FQGTGA. This CDR3 has 14 amino acids. CDR3 sequence: CASSGGGPGNEQFF. As DNA, the CDR3 is TGTGCCAGCAGCGGGGGAGGGCCGGGTAATGAGCAGTTCTTC.

The V call is TRBV9, the J call TRBJ2-7, with D possibly TRBD1 on 6 matching bases. Germline CDR1 and CDR2: SGDLS and YYNGEE. The V and J ends lost 0 bases and 1 base respectively, with 8 bases between them. The CDR3 runs to 14 residues. DNA of the CDR3: TGTGCCAGCAGCGTAGTCGGGACATCCTACGAGCAGTACTTC. This sequence encodes CASSVVGTSYEQYF.

The V and J genes are TRBV7-8 and TRBJ2-1, with 9 bases that match TRBD2. This CDR3 contains 15 residues. Germline V lookup: CDR1 SGHVS, CDR2 FQNEAQ. The J segment lost 7 bases and the V segment lost 4 bases, leaving 8 bases of the junction unmatched. CDR3 protein: CASSSPQSGGNEQFF. Here the CDR3 DNA reads TGTGCCAGCAGCTCACCCCAAAGCGGGGGGAATGAGCAGTTCTTC.

The CDR3 bases are TGCGCCAGCAGCTTGGAGCGGCCTACGCAGTATTTT. This codes for CASSLERPTQYF. The gene calls are TRBV5-1 and TRBJ2-3, with TRBD2 as a possible D gene (5 bases). This CDR3 region has 12 residues. The germline gives CDR1 SGHRS, CDR2 YFSETQ. The V gene lost 0 bases and the J gene lost 8 bases, with 7 bases spanning the gap.

The V call is TRBV5-1, the J call TRBJ1-4; D is unresolved. V was shortened by 4 bases and J by 0 bases, with 13 bases between the two germline ends. CDR1 is SGHRS and CDR2 is YFSETQ in the germline V gene. This CDR3 has 16 residues. This chain's CDR3 is CASSLWIATTNEKLFF. The CDR3 DNA reads as TGCGCCAGCAGCCTTTGGATAGCGACAACTAATGAAAAACTGTTTTTT.